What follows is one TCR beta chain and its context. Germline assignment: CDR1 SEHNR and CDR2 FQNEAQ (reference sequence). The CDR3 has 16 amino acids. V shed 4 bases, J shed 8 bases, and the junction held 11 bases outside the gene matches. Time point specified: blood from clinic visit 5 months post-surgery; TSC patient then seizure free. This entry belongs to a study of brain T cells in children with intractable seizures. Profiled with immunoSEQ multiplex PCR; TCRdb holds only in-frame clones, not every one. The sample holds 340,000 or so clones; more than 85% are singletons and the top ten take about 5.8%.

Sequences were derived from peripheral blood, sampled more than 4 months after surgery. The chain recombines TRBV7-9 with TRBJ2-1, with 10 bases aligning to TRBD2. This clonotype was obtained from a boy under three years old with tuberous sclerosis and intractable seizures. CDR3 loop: CASSSKVAGGWDEQFF. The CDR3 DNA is TGTGCCAGCAGCTCGAAAGTAGCGGGAGGTTGGGATGAGCAGTTCTTC.